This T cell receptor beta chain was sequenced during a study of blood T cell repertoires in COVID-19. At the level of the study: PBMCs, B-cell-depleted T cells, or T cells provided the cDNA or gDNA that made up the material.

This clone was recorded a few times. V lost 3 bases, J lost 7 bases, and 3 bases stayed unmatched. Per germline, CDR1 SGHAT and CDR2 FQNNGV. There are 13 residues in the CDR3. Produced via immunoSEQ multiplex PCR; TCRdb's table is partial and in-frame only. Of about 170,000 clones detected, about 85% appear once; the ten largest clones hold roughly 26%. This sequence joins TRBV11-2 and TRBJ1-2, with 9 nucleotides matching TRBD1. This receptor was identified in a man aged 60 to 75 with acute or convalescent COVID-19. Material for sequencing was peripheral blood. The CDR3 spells CASSLDRGLGYTF. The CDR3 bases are TGTGCCAGCAGCTTGGACAGGGGTCTTGGCTACACCTTC. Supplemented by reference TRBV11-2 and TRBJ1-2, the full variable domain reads EAGVAQSPRYKIIEKRQSVAFWCNPISGHATLYWYQQILGQGPKLLIQFQNNGVVDDSQLPKDRFSAERLKGVDSTLKIQPAKLEDSAVYLCASSLDRGLGYTFGSGTRLTVV.